This entry lists 17 T cell receptor beta chains sequenced from one sample in a study of T cells in Graves' hyperthyroidism and ophthalmopathy. TCR beta CDR3 sequences were amplified from RNA transcripts. The HTBI primer set drove a first-round RT-PCR of the TCR CDR3. TCRdb called the multiplex PCR reads again in MiXCR, with one record for every CDR3 protein. The sample records 400,000 or so distinct CDR3 sequences, around 15% being singletons. Input material: blood. The receptors come from a woman aged 55-75 years with Graves' ophthalmopathy.

Concerning this clonotype itself: One end of the junction is discordant with germline, which a read error may explain. The genes are TRBV29-1 and TRBJ2-5; D call uncertain. CDR1 and CDR2 from the germline V gene are SQVTM and ANQGSEA. The CDR3 has 14 amino acids. The CDR3 here is CSVEVGWDQETQYF. In DNA, the CDR3 is TGCAGCGTCGAAGTTGGCTGGGACCAAGAGACCCAGTACTTC.

The CDR3 is CASSYGVGVSSYEQYF. The CDR3 bases are TGTGCCAGCAGTTACGGTGTGGGGGTGAGCTCCTACGAGCAGTACTTC. V gene TRBV6-6 combines with J gene TRBJ2-7, with D perhaps being TRBD1 or TRBD2 (5 bases each). This CDR3 spans 16 amino acids. V shed 2 bases and J shed 0 bases, with 14 bases lying between them. The germline CDR1 and CDR2 sequences are MNHNY and SVGAGI (reference sequence).

This clonotype was found many times. V is TRBV28 and J is TRBJ2-2; D gene uncertain. Trimming took 1 base from V and 3 from J, leaving 6 bases between them. From germline, CDR1 is MDHEN and CDR2 SYDVKM. CDR3 length: 14 residues. Here the CDR3 reads CASSLLADTGELFF. CDR3 nucleotide sequence: TGTGCCAGCAGTTTATTGGCGGACACCGGGGAGCTGTTTTTT.

The chain links TRBV5-5 to TRBJ1-1, with unresolved D. The germline CDR1 and CDR2 sequences are SGHKS and YYEKEE (reference sequence). The CDR3 loop spans 13 amino acids. Trimming removed 2 bases from V and 5 bases from J, with 10 bases in between. The CDR3 protein is CASSLDALTEAFF. The CDR3 DNA reads as TGTGCCAGCAGCTTAGACGCCCTTACTGAAGCTTTCTTT.

The CDR3 DNA reads as TGCAGTGCTAGGCTCATCGGACTGAGCTACGAGCAGTACTTC. It specifies CSARLIGLSYEQYF. V and J are TRBV20-1 and TRBJ2-7; tentatively, D is TRBD2 (5 bases). The germline gives CDR1 DFQATT, CDR2 SNEGSKA (reference sequence). The CDR3 is made up of 14 amino acids. Trimming took 3 bases from V and 3 from J, leaving 15 bases between them.

This clonotype was counted a few times. The chain is built from TRBV13 and TRBJ2-3; no firm D call. Germline CDR1 PRHDT, CDR2 FYEKMQ (reference sequence). Trimming removed 10 bases from V and 1 base from J, with 9 bases in between. The CDR3 is made up of 12 amino acids. The CDR3 bases are TGTGCCACCCAACGGGGCACAGATACGCAGTATTTT. It codes for CATQRGTDTQYF.

The chain couples TRBV5-1 to TRBJ2-3, with 13 bases that match TRBD2. The CDR3 is 17 amino acids. V lost 0 bases to trimming and J lost 6 bases; unmatched junction nucleotides: 7. In germline, CDR1 is SGHRS, CDR2 YFSETQ. CDR3 region: CASSLELAGGPSDTQYF. The CDR3 DNA reads TGCGCCAGCAGCTTGGAACTAGCGGGAGGGCCCTCGGATACGCAGTATTTT.

This clonotype was picked up many times. The V call is TRBV5-1, the J call TRBJ2-3; 7 bases agree with TRBD2. Germline assignment: CDR1 SGHRS and CDR2 YFSETQ. The CDR3 loop spans 17 amino acids. Germline trimming cut 0 bases from V and 4 bases from J; bases unmatched to any gene: 11. CDR3 region: CASSLDPSGYGSDTQYF. The CDR3 DNA is TGCGCCAGCAGCTTGGACCCTAGCGGTTATGGGTCAGATACGCAGTATTTT.

This clonotype was counted many times. This sequence joins TRBV5-1 and TRBJ2-3, with TRBD2 as a possible D gene (5 bases). The V gene's germline CDR1 is SGHRS and CDR2 YFSETQ. Trimming removed 0 bases from V and 1 base from J, with 9 bases in between. The CDR3 sequence is 15 residues long. The CDR3 here is CASSLVGGRTDTQYF. CDR3 nucleotides: TGCGCCAGCAGCTTGGTGGGCGGGCGCACAGATACGCAGTATTTT.

This clonotype was detected a few times. The rearrangement links TRBV3-1 to TRBJ2-1; a possible D gene is TRBD2 (6 bases). Germline V lookup: CDR1 LGHDT, CDR2 YNNKEL (reference sequence). The CDR3 runs to 16 residues. The ends were cut back, 4 bases at V and 0 bases at J, with 13 bases in the middle. CDR3 amino acids: CASSPPRGSSYNEQFF. CDR3 coding DNA: TGTGCCAGCAGCCCTCCCCGGGGGAGCTCCTACAATGAGCAGTTCTTC.

This chain uses TRBV6-2 or TRBV6-3 with TRBJ2-3; 7 bases are shared with TRBD1. Germline CDR1 reads MNHEY; CDR2 reads SVGEGT. The junction had 12 bases not matched to a gene; V was cut back by 5 bases and J by 10 bases. The length of the CDR3 is 14 residues. CDR3 region: CASSPGTPDRAQYF. The DNA of the CDR3 is TGTGCCAGCAGTCCCGGGACCCCTGACAGGGCGCAGTATTTT.

At least ten counts were recorded for this clonotype. The genes are TRBV2 and TRBJ1-5; D may be TRBD1 (5 bases). V was cut by 10 bases and J by 6 bases, with 16 bases left in between. The length of the CDR3 is 13 residues. Looked up from germline, CDR1 is SNHLY and CDR2 is FYNNEI. CDR3 loop: CATGTFPGQPQHF. For the CDR3, the DNA is TGTGCCACAGGGACCTTCCCAGGTCAGCCCCAGCATTTT.

The rearrangement joins TRBV3-1 to TRBJ2-2, with D tentatively TRBD2 (5 bases). V was cut by 0 bases and J by 1 base, with 12 bases left in between. The CDR3 runs 17 residues. CDR1 and CDR2 (germline): LGHDT, YNNKEL (reference sequence). In nucleotides, the CDR3 is TGTGCCAGCAGCCAAGATCCGGCCGGGGAGAACACCGGGGAGCTGTTTTTT. Translation: CASSQDPAGENTGELFF.

At least ten counts were recorded for this clonotype. The chain uses TRBV20-1 and TRBJ2-7, with D perhaps TRBD1 (6 bases). Germline CDR1 reads DFQATT; CDR2 reads SNEGSKA (reference sequence). The CDR3 is made up of 13 amino acids. V dropped 3 bases and J dropped 0 bases, with 9 bases sitting between them. This chain's CDR3 is CSASRDTSYEQYF. The CDR3 DNA follows: TGCAGTGCTAGCCGGGACACCTCCTACGAGCAGTACTTC.

This clonotype has ten or more counts. CDR3 in DNA: TGTGCCACCAGCAGAGCTCCGGGAACGAACACTGAAGCTTTCTTT. Amino acid sequence: CATSRAPGTNTEAFF. This chain links TRBV15 with TRBJ1-1; D remains ambiguous. Between the trimmed V and J ends, which lost 1 base and 1 base, there was a span of 10 bases. The CDR3 runs to 15 residues. Germline V gene lookup returns CDR1 LNHNV and CDR2 YYDKDF (reference sequence).

The V gene is TRBV6-2 or TRBV6-3, the J gene TRBJ2-1, with D perhaps matching TRBD1 or TRBD2 (5 bases each). CDR1 is MNHEY, CDR2 SVGEGT, per germline. The CDR3 spans 13 residues. Trimming pared 5 bases from V and 10 bases from J, leaving 15 bases between. The CDR3, as DNA: TGTGCCAGCAGTAGGGACCCACAGAGGGAGCAGTTCTTC. Translation gives CASSRDPQREQFF.

In this sample, this clonotype turned up many times. The chain combines TRBV5-1 with TRBJ2-3; TRBD2 aligns across 7 bases. Germline V CDR1 and CDR2: SGHRS, YFSETQ. The CDR3 runs 14 residues. The V gene end was trimmed by 5 bases and the J gene end by 3 bases; junction bases not matched to a gene: 6. The DNA of the CDR3 is TGCGCCAGCAGAGGCGGGAGTGGAACAGATACGCAGTATTTT. This encodes CASRGGSGTDTQYF.